The source of this TCR beta chain is a study of blood T cell repertoires in COVID-19. Study-wide context: There were acute and convalescent COVID-19 samples, and they came from the United States, Italy and Spain. PBMCs, B-cell-depleted T cells, or T cells were the source of the cDNA or gDNA that made up the material.

In the source study's methods: Reference gene primer amplification yielded estimated nucleated cell counts. The method was immunoSEQ multiplex PCR; TCRdb's version includes in-frame clones alone and lacks a portion of them. For V, J and clone size, that table is used; D and trimming come from the DNA. The table has fewer than 200,000 clones, 75% to 90% seen once. The sample consisted of peripheral blood. The sequence came from a man aged 55 to 70 with acute or convalescent COVID-19.

The CDR3 DNA reads TGTGCCAGCAGCTCAATTACAGCACAAGGCGGAAACACCATATATTTT. This sequence encodes CASSSITAQGGNTIYF. The chain uses TRBV7-9 and TRBJ1-3; no firm D call. The V and J ends lost 4 bases and 4 bases respectively, with 17 bases between them. Germline CDR1 reads SEHNR; CDR2 reads FQNEAQ (reference sequence). CDR3 length: 16 amino acids.